The 4 T cell receptor beta chains listed next were all sequenced from one sample in a study of blood T cell repertoires in COVID-19. Clones were sequenced by immunoSEQ multiplex PCR, and TCRdb holds only the in-frame ones, with some missing. The repertoire holds 71,000 or so clones, with roughly 80% as singletons. The sample comprised peripheral blood. Every receptor here comes from a man between 65 and 85 years old with acute or convalescent COVID-19.

The V and J genes are TRBV27 and TRBJ2-3, with 8 bases matching TRBD2. J lost 11 bases, V lost 6 bases, and 13 bases had no gene match. Germline CDR1 reads MNHEY; CDR2 reads SMNVEV (reference sequence). The CDR3 is 14 amino acids. CDR3 sequence reads: CASSPGGPSGGQYF. In DNA form, the CDR3 reads TGTGCCAGCAGCCCGGGAGGGCCGTCGGGGGGGCAGTATTTT.

The chain couples TRBV18 to TRBJ2-7, with D possibly matching TRBD2 (6 bases). V was pared by 2 bases and J by 0 bases, with 26 bases between. Germline CDR1 reads KGHSH; CDR2 reads LQKENI. The length of the CDR3 is 20 residues. The CDR3 loop is CASSPEAASSGLSFSYEQYF. CDR3 sequence (DNA): TGTGCCAGCTCACCAGAAGCTGCCTCCTCGGGACTCAGCTTCTCCTACGAGCAGTACTTC.

The V call is TRBV14, the J call TRBJ2-7; 7 nucleotides align to TRBD2. CDR1 is SGHDN, CDR2 FVKESK, per germline. The junction had 13 bases not matched to a gene; V was cut back by 1 base and J by 4 bases. CDR3 length equals 17 residues. The CDR3 loop reads CASSQGRYGGSKYEQYF. CDR3 DNA: TGTGCCAGCAGCCAAGGAAGGTACGGCGGGAGTAAATACGAGCAGTACTTC.

This clone was seen only a few times. This chain connects TRBV9 to TRBJ2-2; no clear D gene. CDR3 size: 17 residues. The V gene lost 4 bases and the J gene lost 1 base, with 17 bases spanning the gap. Germline V lookup: CDR1 SGDLS, CDR2 YYNGEE. The CDR3 reads CASSSSPALRNTGELFF. For the CDR3, the DNA is TGTGCCAGCAGCAGTAGTCCCGCCCTAAGGAACACCGGGGAGCTGTTTTTT.